This TCR beta chain comes out of a study of T-cell memory formation after mild COVID-19. At the level of the study: Clusters were largely donor specific.

cDNA libraries for TCR alpha and TCR beta, carrying sample barcodes and UMIs, came from 5'RACE with constant-segment primers. TCRdb used MiXCR to reprocess the 5' RACE reads, holding one entry per CDR3 protein. The table includes 550,000 to 700,000 distinct CDR3 sequences, approximately 15% detected once. The CDR3 is made up of 15 amino acids. V gave up 5 bases and J gave up 4 bases; unmatched junction bases: 6. The germline V gene encodes CDR1 LGHDT and CDR2 YNNKEL (reference sequence). This clonotype has a handful of counts. Its antigen is still unknown. Regarding the study as a whole: Later expanders leaned CD4+, whereas day 15 to 85 contracting clones were balanced CD4/CD8. Mainly in CM and EM were contracting CD4+ clones; CD8+ were in EMRA.

This chain links TRBV3-1 with TRBJ2-3; 10 nucleotides match TRBD2. Material for sequencing was PBMCs or a T cell subset sorted from them (not recorded which). The clonotype originates from an adult woman who had mild COVID-19 (a few samples of this study predate the infection). Cell type and time point are not known. CDR3 DNA: TGTGCCAGCAGCAAGACTAGCGGGTTCGCAGATACGCAGTATTTT. This encodes CASSKTSGFADTQYF.